These 18 T cell receptor beta chains came from one sample sequenced in a study of blood T cells in healthy people across ages. For the second PCR, which ran for roughly 7 to 11 cycles, a sample-barcoded 5' primer and a J-beta primer mix were used. TCRdb processed the 5' RACE reads anew with MiXCR; each CDR3 protein has one entry. The sample shows over a million distinct CDR3 sequences, 35% to 50% of them seen only once. Sequencing was carried out using blood. These receptors were collected from a woman in her sixties or seventies in good health.

The chain joins TRBV28 to TRBJ1-5; 8 nucleotides line up with TRBD1. Per the germline V gene, CDR1 is MDHEN and CDR2 is SYDVKM. This CDR3 has 17 residues. Germline trimming cut 3 bases from V and 1 base from J; bases unmatched to any gene: 8. The CDR3 protein is CASSFSPGGASNQPQHF. CDR3 nucleotide sequence: TGTGCCAGCAGTTTCTCCCCAGGGGGCGCAAGCAATCAGCCCCAGCATTTT.

V gene TRBV9 combines with J gene TRBJ2-3; D is undetermined. With 0 bases removed from V and 6 bases from J, the gap between germline ends came to 8 bases. This CDR3 spans 13 amino acids. In germline, CDR1 is SGDLS, CDR2 YYNGEE. CDR3 amino acids: CASSVGYGDTQYF. The CDR3 nucleotides read TGTGCCAGCAGCGTAGGGTACGGCGATACGCAGTATTTT.

The CDR3 region is CATSRDGGRAVNEQFF. CDR3 coding DNA: TGTGCCACCAGCAGAGATGGTGGGAGGGCCGTCAATGAGCAGTTCTTC. This chain uses TRBV15 with TRBJ2-1; TRBD2 matches at 7 bases. The CDR3 runs to 16 residues. Trimming at V came to 0 bases and at J to 6 bases, leaving 8 bases not matched to a gene. Germline CDR1 LNHNV, CDR2 YYDKDF (reference sequence).

V and J are TRBV7-9 and TRBJ1-2; D is undetermined. V was pared by 5 bases and J by 8 bases, with 15 bases between. Germline lookup yields CDR1 SEHNR and CDR2 FQNEAQ (reference sequence). There are 13 residues in the CDR3. In nucleotides, the CDR3 is TGTGCCAGCAGCCCAGCCGGGGTCTCGGGCTACACCTTC. It is translated as CASSPAGVSGYTF.

The chain uses TRBV7-2 and TRBJ2-3; maybe TRBD2 (6 bases). Germline V gives CDR1 SGHTA, CDR2 FQGNSA. V was trimmed by 2 bases and J by 11 bases, leaving 17 bases between them. The CDR3 totals 14 residues. The CDR3 nucleotides are TGTGCCAGCAGCTTATTGGAGCGGGTGGCGAGGCAGTATTTT. The encoded protein is CASSLLERVARQYF.

This clonotype was detected only once. J is TRBJ2-3 and V is TRBV6-1; D possibly matches TRBD1 or TRBD2 (5 bases each). CDR1 MNHNS and CDR2 SASEGT come from the germline V gene. V was cut by 7 bases and J by 6 bases, with 17 bases left in between. The CDR3 has 14 residues. The CDR3 spells CASIRGPPGDTQYF. CDR3 nucleotide sequence: TGTGCCAGCATCCGAGGGCCCCCAGGGGATACGCAGTATTTT.

As for this clonotype: Its ends do not fully match the called genes, so a read error is possible. V gene TRBV20-1 combines with J gene TRBJ1-6, with 9 bases that match TRBD1. Germline CDR1 DFQATT, CDR2 SNEGSKA (reference sequence). The CDR3 contains 13 residues. The CDR3: CSATDRGNSPPHF. The CDR3 nucleotides read TGCAGTGCTACGGACAGGGGTAATTCACCCCCCCACTTT.

V usage is TRBV19 and J usage is TRBJ2-7; 9 bases match TRBD1. Germline assignment: CDR1 LNHDA and CDR2 SQIVND (reference sequence). CDR3 length: 15 amino acids. J lost 6 bases, V lost 4 bases, and 10 bases had no gene match. The DNA for the CDR3 is TGTGCCAGTAGTACACGACAGGGGGGATTCGGCGAGCAGTACTTC. Its translation: CASSTRQGGFGEQYF. Based on the CDR3 plus reference TRBV19 and TRBJ2-7, the full variable domain is DGGITQSPKYLFRKEGQNVTLSCEQNLNHDAMYWYRQDPGQGLRLIYYSQIVNDFQKGDIAEGYSVSREKKESFPLTVTSAQKNPTAFYLCASSTRQGGFGEQYFGPGTRLTVT.

The chain combines TRBV7-3 with TRBJ1-2; no definite D call. CDR3 length: 15 amino acids. CDR1 SGHTA and CDR2 FQGTGA come from the germline V gene. Trimming took 2 bases from V and 0 from J, leaving 10 bases between them. This CDR3 reads CASSLPWSSNYGYTF. The CDR3 nucleotides are TGTGCCAGCAGCTTACCGTGGAGTTCTAACTATGGCTACACCTTC.

The V and J genes are TRBV3-1 and TRBJ1-5; D call uncertain. V lost 2 bases, J lost 4 bases, and 9 bases lay in between. The CDR3 has 14 residues. From germline, CDR1 is LGHDT and CDR2 YNNKEL (reference sequence). The CDR3 region has the DNA TGTGCCAGCAGCCAAAGAAATAATAATCAGCCCCAGCATTTT. Amino acids: CASSQRNNNQPQHF.

This chain connects TRBV4-1 to TRBJ2-7, with 14 nucleotides matching TRBD2. V dropped 4 bases and J dropped 7; count of bases not matched to a gene: 3. The germline V gene encodes CDR1 MGHRA and CDR2 YSYEKL. This CDR3 has 14 residues. CDR3 sequence reads: CASSPTSGRVEQYF. CDR3 in DNA: TGCGCCAGCAGCCCGACTAGCGGGAGGGTGGAGCAGTACTTC.

This clonotype showed up just a few times. The V and J genes are TRBV3-1 and TRBJ2-4, with 7 bases matching TRBD2. Judging by the DNA end, TRBJ2-7 fits better; the J call may be wrong. The CDR3 loop spans 14 amino acids. The germline V gene has CDR1 LGHDT and CDR2 YNNKEL (reference sequence). The CDR3 DNA reads as TGTGCCAGCAGCCCATCCGGGAGGATGAACGAGCAGTACTTC. Translated: CASSPSGRMNEQYF.

This clonotype appeared a single time. The V call is TRBV11-3, the J call TRBJ2-1; 8 nucleotides align to TRBD2. CDR3 length: 15 residues. CDR1 and CDR2 (germline): SGHNT, YENEEA. Trimming took 1 base from V and 8 from J; bases not matched to a gene: 7. This chain's CDR3 is CASSLAGGPSYEQFF. The DNA of the CDR3 is TGTGCCAGCAGCTTAGCGGGAGGGCCCTCCTATGAGCAGTTCTTC.

This chain connects TRBV5-4 to TRBJ2-4, with D possibly being TRBD2 (6 bases). The tail of the sequence fits TRBJ2-5 better, so the J call may be wrong. Germline V gene lookup returns CDR1 SGHNT and CDR2 YYREEE (reference sequence). The CDR3 has 16 amino acids. The DNA of the CDR3 is TGTGCCAGCAGCTTGGATGCTTCCGGGAGCGGGGAGACCCAGTACTTC. Translation: CASSLDASGSGETQYF.

The chain combines TRBV7-2 with TRBJ2-3; TRBD1 agrees at 7 bases. CDR1 and CDR2 from the germline V gene are SGHTA and FQGNSA. The CDR3 runs 16 residues. J was trimmed by 0 bases and V by 5 bases; bases with no gene match: 8. The DNA of the CDR3 is TGTGCCAGCAGCGTCCCCGACAGGGATAGCACAGATACGCAGTATTTT. This translates into CASSVPDRDSTDTQYF.

This clonotype has just a few counts. DNA of the CDR3: TGTGCCAGCAGTCCCGACGACCTCCAAGAGACCCAGTACTTC. Translating gives CASSPDDLQETQYF. The chain employs TRBV27 and TRBJ2-5, with no clear D. This CDR3 has 14 residues. The V end was cut by 5 bases, the J end by 1 base, with 11 bases between. Germline V lookup: CDR1 MNHEY, CDR2 SMNVEV (reference sequence).

The count of this clonotype is one. The J gene is TRBJ2-5, the V gene TRBV29-1; D not certain. This CDR3 is 11 amino acids long. Germline V lookup: CDR1 SQVTM, CDR2 ANQGSEA. The V gene lost 7 bases and the J gene lost 11 bases, with 17 bases spanning the gap. The CDR3 sequence is CSASQINEQYF. CDR3 sequence (DNA): TGCAGCGCCAGCCAAATCAATGAGCAGTACTTC.

The chain has TRBV12-3 or TRBV12-4 and TRBJ2-3, with 7 bases matching TRBD2. V shed 5 bases, J shed 0 bases, and the junction held 8 bases outside the gene matches. The CDR3 sequence is 16 residues long. The DNA for the CDR3 is TGTGCCAGCAGTCTCAACAGCGGGGCTAGCACAGATACGCAGTATTTT. Translating it yields CASSLNSGASTDTQYF.